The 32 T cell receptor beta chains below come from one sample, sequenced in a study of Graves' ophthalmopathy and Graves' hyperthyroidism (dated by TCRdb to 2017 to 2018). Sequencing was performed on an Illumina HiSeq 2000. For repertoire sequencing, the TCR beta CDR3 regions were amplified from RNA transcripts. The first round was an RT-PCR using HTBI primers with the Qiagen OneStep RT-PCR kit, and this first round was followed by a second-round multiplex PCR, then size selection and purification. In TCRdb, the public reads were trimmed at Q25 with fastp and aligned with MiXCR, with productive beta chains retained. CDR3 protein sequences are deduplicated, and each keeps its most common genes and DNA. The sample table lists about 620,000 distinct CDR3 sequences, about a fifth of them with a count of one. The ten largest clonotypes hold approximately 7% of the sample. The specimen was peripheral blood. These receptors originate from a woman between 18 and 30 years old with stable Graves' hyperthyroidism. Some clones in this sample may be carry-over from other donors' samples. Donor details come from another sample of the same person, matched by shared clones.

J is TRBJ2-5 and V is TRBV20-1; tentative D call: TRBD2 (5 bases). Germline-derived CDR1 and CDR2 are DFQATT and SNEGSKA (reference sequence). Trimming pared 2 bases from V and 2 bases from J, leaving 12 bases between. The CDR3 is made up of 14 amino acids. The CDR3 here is CSARSSREQETQYF. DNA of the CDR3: TGCAGTGCTAGATCGTCGAGGGAACAAGAGACCCAGTACTTC.

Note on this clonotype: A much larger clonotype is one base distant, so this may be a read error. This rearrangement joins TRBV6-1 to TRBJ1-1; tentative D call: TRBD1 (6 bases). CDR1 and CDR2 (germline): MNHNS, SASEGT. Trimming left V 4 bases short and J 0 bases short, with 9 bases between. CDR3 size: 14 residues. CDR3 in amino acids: CASSVGQMNTEAFF. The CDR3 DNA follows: TGTGCCAGCAGTGTCGGACAGATGAACACTGAAGCTTTCTTT.

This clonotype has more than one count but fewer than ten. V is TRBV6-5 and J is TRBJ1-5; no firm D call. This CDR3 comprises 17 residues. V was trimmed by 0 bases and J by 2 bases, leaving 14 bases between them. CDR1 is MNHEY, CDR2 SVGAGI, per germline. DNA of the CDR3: TGTGCCAGCAGTTACTCGATGTCGGACCGGGGCAATCAGCCCCAGCATTTT. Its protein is CASSYSMSDRGNQPQHF.

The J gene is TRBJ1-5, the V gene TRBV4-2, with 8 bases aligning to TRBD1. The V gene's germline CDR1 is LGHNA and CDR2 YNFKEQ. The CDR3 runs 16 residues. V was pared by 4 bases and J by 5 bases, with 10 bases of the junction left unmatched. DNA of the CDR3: TGTGCCAGCAGCCGAGAAGCAGGGGGCGGGGATCAGCCCCAGCATTTT. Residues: CASSREAGGGDQPQHF.

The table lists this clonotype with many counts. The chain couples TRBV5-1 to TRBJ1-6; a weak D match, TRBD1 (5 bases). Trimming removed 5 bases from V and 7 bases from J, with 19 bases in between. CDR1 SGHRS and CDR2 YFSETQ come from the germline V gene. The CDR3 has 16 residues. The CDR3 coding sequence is TGCGCCAGCAGTTCCCAGGTGGGGGAGGCGAATTCACCCCTCCACTTT. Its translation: CASSSQVGEANSPLHF.

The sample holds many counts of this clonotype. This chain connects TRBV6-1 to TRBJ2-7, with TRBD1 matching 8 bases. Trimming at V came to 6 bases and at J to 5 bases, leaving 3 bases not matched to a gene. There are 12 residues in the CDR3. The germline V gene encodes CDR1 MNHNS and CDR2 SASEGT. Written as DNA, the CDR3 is TGTGCCAGCAGGGGACAGGAAAACGAGCAGTACTTC. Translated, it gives CASRGQENEQYF.

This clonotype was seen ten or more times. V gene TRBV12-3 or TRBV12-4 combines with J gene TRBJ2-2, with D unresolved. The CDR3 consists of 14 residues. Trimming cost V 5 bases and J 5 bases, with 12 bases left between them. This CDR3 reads CASSPRTRTGELFF. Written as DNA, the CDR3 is TGTGCCAGCAGTCCTCGGACGCGAACCGGGGAGCTGTTTTTT.

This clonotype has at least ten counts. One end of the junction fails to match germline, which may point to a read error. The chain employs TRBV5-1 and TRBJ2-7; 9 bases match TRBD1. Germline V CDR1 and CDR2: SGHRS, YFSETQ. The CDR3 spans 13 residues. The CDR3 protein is CASSRDRAYEQYF. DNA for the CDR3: TGTGCCAGCAGCCGGGACAGGGCCTACGAGCAGTACTTC.

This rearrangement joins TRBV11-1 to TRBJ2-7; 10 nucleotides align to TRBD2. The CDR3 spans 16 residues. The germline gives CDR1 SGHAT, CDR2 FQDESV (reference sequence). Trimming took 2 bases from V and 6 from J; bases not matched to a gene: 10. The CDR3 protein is CASSLYVGTSEGEQYF. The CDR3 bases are TGTGCCAGCAGCTTATATGTAGGGACTAGCGAGGGCGAGCAGTACTTC. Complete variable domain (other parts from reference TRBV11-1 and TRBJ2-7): EAEVAQSPRYKITEKSQAVAFWCDPISGHATLYWYRQILGQGPELLVQFQDESVVDDSQLPKDRFSAERLKGVDSTLKIQPAELGDSAMYLCASSLYVGTSEGEQYFGPGTRLTVT.

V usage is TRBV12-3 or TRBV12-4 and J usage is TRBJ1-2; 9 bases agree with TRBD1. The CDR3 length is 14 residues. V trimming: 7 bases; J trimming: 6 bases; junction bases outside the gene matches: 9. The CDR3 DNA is TGTGCCAGCAACTACTGGGACAGGGAGGATGGCTACACCTTC. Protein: CASNYWDREDGYTF.

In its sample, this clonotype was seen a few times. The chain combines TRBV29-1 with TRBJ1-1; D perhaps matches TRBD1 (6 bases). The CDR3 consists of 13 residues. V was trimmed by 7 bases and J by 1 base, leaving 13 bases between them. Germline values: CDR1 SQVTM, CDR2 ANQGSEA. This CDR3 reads CSDAGVWNTEAFF. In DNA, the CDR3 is TGCAGCGACGCAGGGGTTTGGAACACTGAAGCTTTCTTT.

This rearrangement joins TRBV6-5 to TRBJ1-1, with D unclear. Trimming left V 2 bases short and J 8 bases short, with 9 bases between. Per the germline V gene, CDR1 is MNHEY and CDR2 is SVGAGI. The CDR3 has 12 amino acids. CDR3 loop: CASSYDQSEAFF. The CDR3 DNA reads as TGTGCCAGCAGTTACGACCAGAGCGAAGCTTTCTTT.

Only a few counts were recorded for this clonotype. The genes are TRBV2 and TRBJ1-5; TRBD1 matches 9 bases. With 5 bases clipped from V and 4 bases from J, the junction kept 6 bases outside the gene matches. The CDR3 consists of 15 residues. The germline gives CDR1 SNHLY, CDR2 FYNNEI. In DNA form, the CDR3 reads TGTGCCAGCAGTAATCCCGGGACAGGGAATCAGCCCCAGCATTTT. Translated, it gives CASSNPGTGNQPQHF.

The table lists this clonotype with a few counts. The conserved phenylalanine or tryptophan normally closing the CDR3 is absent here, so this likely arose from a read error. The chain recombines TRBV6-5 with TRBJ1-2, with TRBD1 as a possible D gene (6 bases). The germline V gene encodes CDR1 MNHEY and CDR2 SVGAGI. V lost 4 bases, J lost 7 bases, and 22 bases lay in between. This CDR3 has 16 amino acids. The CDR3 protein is CASSLVPGRGFFGYTL. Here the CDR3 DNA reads TGTGCCAGCAGTTTAGTACCCGGCAGGGGTTTCTTTGGCTACACCCTC.

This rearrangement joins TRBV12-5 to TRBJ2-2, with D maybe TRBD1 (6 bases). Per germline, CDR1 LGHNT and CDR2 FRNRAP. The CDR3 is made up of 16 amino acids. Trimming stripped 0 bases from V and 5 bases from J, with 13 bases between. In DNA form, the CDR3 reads TGTGCTAGTGGTTTGGTACGAGGGACACTGACCGGGGAGCTGTTTTTT. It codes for CASGLVRGTLTGELFF.

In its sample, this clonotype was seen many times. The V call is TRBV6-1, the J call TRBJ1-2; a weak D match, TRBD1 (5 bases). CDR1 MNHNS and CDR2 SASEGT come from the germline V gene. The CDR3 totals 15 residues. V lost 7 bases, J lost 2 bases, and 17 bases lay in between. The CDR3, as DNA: TGTGCCAGCACTCCCCGGGGGTGGGTAAACTATGGCTACACCTTC. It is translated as CASTPRGWVNYGYTF.

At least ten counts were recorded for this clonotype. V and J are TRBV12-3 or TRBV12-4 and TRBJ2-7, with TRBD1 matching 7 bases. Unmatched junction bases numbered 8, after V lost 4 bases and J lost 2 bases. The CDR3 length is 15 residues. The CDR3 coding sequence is TGTGCCAGCAGTTACTACAGGGGAATCACCTACGAGCAGTACTTC. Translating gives CASSYYRGITYEQYF.

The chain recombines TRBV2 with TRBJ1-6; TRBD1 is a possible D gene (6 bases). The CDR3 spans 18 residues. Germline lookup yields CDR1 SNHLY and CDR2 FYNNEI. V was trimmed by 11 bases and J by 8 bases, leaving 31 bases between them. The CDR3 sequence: CAGSRTGQGCVMDSPLHF. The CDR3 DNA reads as TGTGCCGGGTCCAGGACGGGGCAGGGGTGCGTGATGGATTCACCCCTCCACTTT.

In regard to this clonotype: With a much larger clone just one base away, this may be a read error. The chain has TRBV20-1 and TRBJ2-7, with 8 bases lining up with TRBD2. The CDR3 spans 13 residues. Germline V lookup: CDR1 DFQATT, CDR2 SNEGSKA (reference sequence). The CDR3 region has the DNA TGCACTGCTAGGAGACTAGCGCGGTACGAGCAGTACTTC. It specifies CTARRLARYEQYF.

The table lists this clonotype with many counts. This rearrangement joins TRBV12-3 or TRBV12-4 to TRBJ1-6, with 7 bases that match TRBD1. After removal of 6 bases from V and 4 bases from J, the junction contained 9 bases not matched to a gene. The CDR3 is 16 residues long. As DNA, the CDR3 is TGTGCCAGCAGCTTGCGACAGGGCGGGTATAATTCACCCCTCCACTTT. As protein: CASSLRQGGYNSPLHF.

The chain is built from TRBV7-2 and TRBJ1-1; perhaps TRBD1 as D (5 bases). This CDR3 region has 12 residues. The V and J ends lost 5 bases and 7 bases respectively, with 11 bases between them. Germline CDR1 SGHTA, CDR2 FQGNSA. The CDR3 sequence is CASSPGRGEAFF. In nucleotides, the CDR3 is TGTGCCAGCAGCCCCGGGAGGGGTGAAGCTTTCTTT.

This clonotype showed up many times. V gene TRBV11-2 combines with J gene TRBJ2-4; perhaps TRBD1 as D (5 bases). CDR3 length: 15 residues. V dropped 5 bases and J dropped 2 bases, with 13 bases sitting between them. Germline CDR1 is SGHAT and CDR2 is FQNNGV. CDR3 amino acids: CASSPHGATKNIQYF. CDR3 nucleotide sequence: TGTGCCAGCAGCCCGCATGGGGCAACCAAAAACATTCAGTACTTC.

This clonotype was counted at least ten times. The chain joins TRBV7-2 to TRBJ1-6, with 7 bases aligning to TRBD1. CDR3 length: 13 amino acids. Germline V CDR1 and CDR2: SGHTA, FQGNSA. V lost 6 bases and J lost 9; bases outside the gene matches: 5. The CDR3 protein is CASRIGTASPLHF. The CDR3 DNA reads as TGTGCCAGCAGAATTGGGACAGCTTCACCCCTCCACTTT.

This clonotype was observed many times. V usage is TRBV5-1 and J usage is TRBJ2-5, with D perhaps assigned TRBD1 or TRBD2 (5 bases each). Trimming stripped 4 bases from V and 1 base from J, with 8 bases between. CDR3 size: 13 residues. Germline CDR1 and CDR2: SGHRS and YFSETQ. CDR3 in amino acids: CASSGDLQETQYF. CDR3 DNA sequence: TGCGCCAGCAGCGGGGACCTCCAAGAGACCCAGTACTTC.

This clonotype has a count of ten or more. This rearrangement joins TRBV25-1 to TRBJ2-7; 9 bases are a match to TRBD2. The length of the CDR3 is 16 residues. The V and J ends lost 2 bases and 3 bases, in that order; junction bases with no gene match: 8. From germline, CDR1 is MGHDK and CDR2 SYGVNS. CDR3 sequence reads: CASSETGTSRFYEQYF. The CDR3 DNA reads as TGTGCCAGCAGTGAAACCGGGACTAGCAGATTCTACGAGCAGTACTTC.

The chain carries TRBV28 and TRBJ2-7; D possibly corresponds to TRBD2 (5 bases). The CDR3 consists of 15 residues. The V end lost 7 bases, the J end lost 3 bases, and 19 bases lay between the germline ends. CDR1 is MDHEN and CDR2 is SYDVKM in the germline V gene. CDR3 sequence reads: CASNSPGGTYYEQYF. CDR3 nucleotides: TGTGCCAGCAACAGCCCAGGAGGTACGTACTACGAGCAGTACTTC.

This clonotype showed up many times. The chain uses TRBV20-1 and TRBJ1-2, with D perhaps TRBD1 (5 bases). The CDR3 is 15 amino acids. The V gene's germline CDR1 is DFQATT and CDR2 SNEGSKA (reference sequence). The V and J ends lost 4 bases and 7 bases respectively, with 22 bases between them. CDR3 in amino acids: CSAIAGQATFGGYTF. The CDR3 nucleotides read TGCAGTGCTATTGCAGGGCAGGCTACCTTTGGTGGCTACACCTTC.

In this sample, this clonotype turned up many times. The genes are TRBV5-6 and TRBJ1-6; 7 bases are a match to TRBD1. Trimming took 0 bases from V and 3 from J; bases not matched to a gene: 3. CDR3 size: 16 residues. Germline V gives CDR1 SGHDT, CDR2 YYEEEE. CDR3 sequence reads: CASSLGQGVYNSPLHF. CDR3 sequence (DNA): TGTGCCAGCAGCTTGGGACAGGGAGTCTATAATTCACCCCTCCACTTT.

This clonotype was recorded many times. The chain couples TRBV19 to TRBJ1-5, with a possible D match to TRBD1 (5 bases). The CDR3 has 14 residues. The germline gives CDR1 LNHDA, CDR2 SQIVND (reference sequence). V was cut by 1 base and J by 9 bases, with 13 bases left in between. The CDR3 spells CASSIAGQLTPQHF. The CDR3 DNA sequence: TGTGCCAGTAGTATAGCCGGACAACTCACGCCCCAGCATTTT.

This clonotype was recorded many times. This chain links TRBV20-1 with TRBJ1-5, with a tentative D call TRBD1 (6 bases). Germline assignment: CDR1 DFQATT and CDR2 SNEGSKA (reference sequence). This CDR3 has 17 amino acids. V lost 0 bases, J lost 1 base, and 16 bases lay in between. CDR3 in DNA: TGCAGTGCTAGAGATCTACAGGGCGAAGGGAGCAATCAGCCCCAGCATTTT. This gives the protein CSARDLQGEGSNQPQHF.

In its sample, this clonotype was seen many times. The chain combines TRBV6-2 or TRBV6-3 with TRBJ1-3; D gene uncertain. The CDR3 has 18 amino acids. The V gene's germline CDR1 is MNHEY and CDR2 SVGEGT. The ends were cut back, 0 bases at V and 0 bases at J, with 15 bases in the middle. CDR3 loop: CASSYSPGGHSSGNTIYF. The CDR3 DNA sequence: TGTGCCAGCAGTTACTCTCCGGGAGGGCACAGCTCTGGAAACACCATATATTTT.

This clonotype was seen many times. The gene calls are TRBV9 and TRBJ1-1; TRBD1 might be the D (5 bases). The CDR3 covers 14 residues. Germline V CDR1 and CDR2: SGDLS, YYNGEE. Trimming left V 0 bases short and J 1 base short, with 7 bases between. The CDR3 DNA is TGTGCCAGCAGCGTAGTAGGGGAGAACACTGAAGCTTTCTTT. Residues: CASSVVGENTEAFF.